This entry is about one T cell receptor beta chain. The sample comes from a study of blood T cell repertoires in COVID-19. Study information: Material from acute and convalescent COVID-19 was sourced from the United States, Italy and Spain. In each case, the material was cDNA or gDNA derived from T cells, B-cell-depleted T cells, or PBMCs.

Original methodology: How many nucleated cells were present was estimated from reference gene primer amplification. Some clones are missing from TCRdb's copy, which holds only in-frame ones; the method was immunoSEQ multiplex PCR. V and J calls and clone size come straight from that table; D and trimming were deduced from the DNA. The top ten hold under 4.5% of the sample, which has roughly 350,000 clones, roughly 90% seen once. Germline lookup yields CDR1 KGHSH and CDR2 LQKENI. This CDR3 contains 18 residues. Trimming took 3 bases from V and 4 from J; bases not matched to a gene: 12. This clonotype originated in a woman in her 50s with active or convalescent COVID-19. V usage is TRBV18 and J usage is TRBJ1-6; 7 nucleotides align to TRBD1. Material for sequencing was peripheral blood. This CDR3 reads CASSPRDSRLYYNSPLHF. The CDR3 DNA reads TGTGCCAGCTCACCCCGGGACAGCCGCTTATATTATAATTCACCCCTCCACTTT.